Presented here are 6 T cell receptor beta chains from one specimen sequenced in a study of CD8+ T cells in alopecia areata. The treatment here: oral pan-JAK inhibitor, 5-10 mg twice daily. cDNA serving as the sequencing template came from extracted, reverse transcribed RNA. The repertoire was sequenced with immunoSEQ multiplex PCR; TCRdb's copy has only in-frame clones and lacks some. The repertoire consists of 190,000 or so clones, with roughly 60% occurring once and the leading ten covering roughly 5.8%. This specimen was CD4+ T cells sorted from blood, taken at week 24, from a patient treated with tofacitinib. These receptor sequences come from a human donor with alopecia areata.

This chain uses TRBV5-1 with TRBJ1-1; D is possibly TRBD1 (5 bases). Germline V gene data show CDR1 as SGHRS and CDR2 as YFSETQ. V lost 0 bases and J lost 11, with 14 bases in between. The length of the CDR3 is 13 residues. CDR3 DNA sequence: TGCGCCAGCAGCTTGGCTGACCCGACAGCCGCTTTCTTT. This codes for CASSLADPTAAFF. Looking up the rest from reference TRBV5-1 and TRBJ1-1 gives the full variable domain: KAGVTQTPRYLIKTRGQQVTLSCSPISGHRSVSWYQQTPGQGLQFLFEYFSETQRNKGNFPGRFSGRQFSNSRSEMNVSTLELGDSALYLCASSLADPTAAFFGQGTRLTVV.

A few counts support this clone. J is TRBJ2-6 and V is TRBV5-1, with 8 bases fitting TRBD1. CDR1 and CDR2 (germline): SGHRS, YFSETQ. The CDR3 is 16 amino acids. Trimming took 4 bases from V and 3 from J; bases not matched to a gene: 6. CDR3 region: CASSLTTGVGANVLTF. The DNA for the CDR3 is TGCGCCAGCAGCCTTACGACAGGGGTTGGGGCCAACGTCCTGACTTTC.

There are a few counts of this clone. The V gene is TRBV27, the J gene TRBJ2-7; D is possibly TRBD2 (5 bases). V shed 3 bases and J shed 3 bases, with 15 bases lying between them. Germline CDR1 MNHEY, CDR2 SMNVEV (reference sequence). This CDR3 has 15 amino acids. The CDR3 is CASSLRAHEDYEQYF. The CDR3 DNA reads TGTGCCAGCAGTTTGCGGGCCCACGAGGACTACGAGCAGTACTTC.

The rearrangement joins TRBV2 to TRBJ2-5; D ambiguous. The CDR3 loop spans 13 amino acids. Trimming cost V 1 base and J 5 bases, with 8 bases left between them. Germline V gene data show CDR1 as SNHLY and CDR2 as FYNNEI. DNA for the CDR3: TGTGCCAGCAGTGAAGATGCGATCGAGACCCAGTACTTC. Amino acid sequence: CASSEDAIETQYF.

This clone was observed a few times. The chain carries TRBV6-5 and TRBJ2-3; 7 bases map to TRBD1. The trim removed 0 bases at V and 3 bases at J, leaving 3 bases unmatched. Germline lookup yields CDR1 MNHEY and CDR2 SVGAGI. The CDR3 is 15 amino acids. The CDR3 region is CASSYSRQGTDTQYF. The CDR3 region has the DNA TGTGCCAGCAGTTACTCCAGACAGGGTACAGATACGCAGTATTTT.

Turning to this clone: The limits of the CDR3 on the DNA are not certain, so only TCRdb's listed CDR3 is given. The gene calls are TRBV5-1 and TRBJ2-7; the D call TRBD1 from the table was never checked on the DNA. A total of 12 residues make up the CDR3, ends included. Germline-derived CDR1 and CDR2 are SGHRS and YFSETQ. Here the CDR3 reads CASSFGQGSEYF.